This T cell receptor (beta chain) is drawn from a study of identical twins. Trimming removed 4 bases at V and 0 bases at J, with 12 bases between. The CDR3 is made up of 15 amino acids. TCRdb passed the 5' RACE reads through MiXCR, listing each CDR3 protein once. Found here are roughly 230,000 distinct CDR3 sequences, about 8% of them singletons; the top ten hold less than 4%. Study-wide findings and caveats: In monozygotic twins, models underestimated the sharing of out-of-frame TCR alpha.

Note on this clonotype: Its antigen is not known.

The same sample was also used in a study of yellow fever vaccine responses in identical twins.

V usage is TRBV12-3 or TRBV12-4 and J usage is TRBJ1-1, with D tentatively TRBD1 (6 bases). The specimen was CD8+ T cells sorted from blood. This clonotype was sampled from a woman younger than 30 in good health. In nucleotides, the CDR3 is TGTGCCAGCAGTTCCCAACAGGGCCTGAACACTGAAGCTTTCTTT. Its translation is CASSSQQGLNTEAFF.